The next 11 T cell receptor beta chains were all read from a single sample in a study of blood T cell repertoires in COVID-19. Data came from immunoSEQ multiplex PCR; TCRdb stores just in-frame clones and leaves some out. Found here are fewer than 130,000 clones, roughly 84% of them singletons; the top ten hold less than 2.5%. Sample: peripheral blood. These receptors were collected from a human donor in a cohort sampled during active COVID-19.

The genes are TRBV5-1 and TRBJ2-1; D is unclear. Germline assignment: CDR1 SGHRS and CDR2 YFSETQ. V was shortened by 6 bases and J by 0 bases, with 7 bases between the two germline ends. CDR3 length: 13 amino acids. The CDR3 nucleotides read TGCGCCAGCAAGGAGAACTCCTACAATGAGCAGTTCTTC. Translated: CASKENSYNEQFF.

The chain joins TRBV13 to TRBJ2-1; 9 bases line up with TRBD1. Germline V gives CDR1 PRHDT, CDR2 FYEKMQ (reference sequence). V gave up 5 bases and J gave up 6 bases; unmatched junction bases: 5. The CDR3 spans 14 residues. The CDR3, as DNA: TGTGCCAGCAGCCGGGGACAGGGATTCAATGAGCAGTTCTTC. This encodes CASSRGQGFNEQFF.

The chain carries TRBV5-1 and TRBJ2-2; 9 positions agree with TRBD1. J lost 1 base, V lost 4 bases, and 8 bases had no gene match. CDR1 and CDR2 from the germline V gene are SGHRS and YFSETQ. This CDR3 is built from 17 residues. The CDR3 is CASSLNPGQGNTGELFF. CDR3 nucleotide sequence: TGCGCCAGCAGCCTTAACCCGGGACAGGGGAACACCGGGGAGCTGTTTTTT.

In its sample, this clone was seen once. The CDR3 spells CASSAGNGLAGNEQFF. Here the CDR3 DNA reads TGTGCCAGCAGCGCAGGGAATGGGCTAGCGGGGAATGAGCAGTTCTTC. The V call is TRBV9, the J call TRBJ2-1; 9 nucleotides align to TRBD2. Germline trimming cut 3 bases from V and 7 bases from J; bases unmatched to any gene: 11. CDR1 SGDLS and CDR2 YYNGEE come from the germline V gene. CDR3 length: 16 residues.

The genes are TRBV18 and TRBJ2-5; 7 bases are a match to TRBD1. The V and J ends lost 0 bases and 2 bases, in that order; junction bases with no gene match: 3. This CDR3 has 15 amino acids. The germline CDR1 and CDR2 sequences are KGHSH and LQKENI. CDR3 sequence (DNA): TGTGCCAGCTCACCACCGGGGACAGCACAAGAGACCCAGTACTTC. This translates into CASSPPGTAQETQYF.

V is TRBV7-2 and J is TRBJ2-1; D gene unclear. The CDR3 extends over 16 amino acids. Trimming took 1 base from V and 3 from J, leaving 13 bases between them. CDR1 is SGHTA, CDR2 FQGNSA, per germline. This CDR3 reads CASSLGPLGNYNEQFF. The CDR3 region has the DNA TGTGCCAGCAGCTTAGGCCCCCTAGGAAACTACAATGAGCAGTTCTTC.

The rearrangement joins TRBV24-1 to TRBJ1-3; TRBD1 matches at 8 bases. Germline CDR1 KGHDR, CDR2 SFDVKD. Trimming cost V 3 bases and J 1 base; bases outside gene matches: 1. CDR3 length: 15 residues. CDR3 DNA: TGTGCCACCAGTGATACAGGGGGGTCTGGAAACACCATATATTTT. Its translation: CATSDTGGSGNTIYF.

The J gene is TRBJ1-2, the V gene TRBV28; D is unresolved. The V end was cut by 7 bases, the J end by 2 bases, with 14 bases between. The CDR3 loop spans 14 amino acids. Germline lookup yields CDR1 MDHEN and CDR2 SYDVKM. CDR3 bases: TGTGCCAGCAACCCGGGAGGGATAAACTATGGCTACACCTTC. This translates into CASNPGGINYGYTF.

The chain joins TRBV3-1 (or the pseudogene TRBV3-2) to TRBJ2-7, with D possibly TRBD1 on 6 matching bases. The germline V and J ends were trimmed by 4 bases and 5 bases, with 18 bases remaining between them. The CDR3 spans 15 residues. CDR1 is LGHDT, CDR2 YNNKEL, per germline (reference sequence). CDR3 region: CASSLGSWGHNEQYF. CDR3 DNA: TGTGCCAGCAGCCTTGGATCTTGGGGGCACAACGAGCAGTACTTC.

V and J are TRBV14 and TRBJ2-7; perhaps TRBD1 as D (6 bases). Per the germline V gene, CDR1 is SGHDN and CDR2 is FVKESK. This CDR3 has 16 amino acids. V lost 1 base to trimming and J lost 3 bases, with 16 bases between them. For the CDR3, the DNA is TGTGCCAGCAGCCAAGTATTTGGGACATCAAACTACGAGCAGTACTTC. This translates into CASSQVFGTSNYEQYF.

This clone was detected once. The CDR3 DNA is TGTGCCAGCAGCTTAGGCAGGACAGGGAACTATGGCTACACCTTC. Protein product: CASSLGRTGNYGYTF. This chain connects TRBV7-2 to TRBJ1-2, with 8 bases fitting TRBD1. The CDR3 is 15 residues long. V shed 1 base, J shed 2 bases, and the junction held 3 bases outside the gene matches. The germline V gene encodes CDR1 SGHTA and CDR2 FQGNSA.